This T cell receptor beta chain was identified during a study of T cells in Graves' hyperthyroidism and ophthalmopathy. This clonotype was seen ten or more times. The V end lost 1 base, the J end lost 1 base, and 7 bases lay between the germline ends. Germline V gene lookup returns CDR1 SGHAT and CDR2 FQNNGV. The CDR3 has 14 residues. TCR beta CDR3 regions were amplified from RNA transcripts. HTBI primers were the set used in a first-round RT-PCR of the TCR CDR3. TCRdb re-analysed the multiplex PCR reads in MiXCR, keeping a single row per CDR3 protein. The sample gives a few hundred thousand distinct CDR3 sequences, approximately 15% of which show up once; approximately 30% is in the top ten.

Sequencing was performed on blood. The chain combines TRBV11-2 with TRBJ2-5; D unresolved. The sequence derives from a woman aged 25 to 39 with Graves' hyperthyroidism. CDR3 sequence: CASSLAGPQETQYF. CDR3 nucleotide sequence: TGTGCCAGCAGCTTAGCGGGTCCCCAAGAGACCCAGTACTTC. Based on the CDR3 plus reference TRBV11-2 and TRBJ2-5, the full variable domain is EAGVAQSPRYKIIEKRQSVAFWCNPISGHATLYWYQQILGQGPKLLIQFQNNGVVDDSQLPKDRFSAERLKGVDSTLKIQPAKLEDSAVYLCASSLAGPQETQYFGPGTRLLVL.